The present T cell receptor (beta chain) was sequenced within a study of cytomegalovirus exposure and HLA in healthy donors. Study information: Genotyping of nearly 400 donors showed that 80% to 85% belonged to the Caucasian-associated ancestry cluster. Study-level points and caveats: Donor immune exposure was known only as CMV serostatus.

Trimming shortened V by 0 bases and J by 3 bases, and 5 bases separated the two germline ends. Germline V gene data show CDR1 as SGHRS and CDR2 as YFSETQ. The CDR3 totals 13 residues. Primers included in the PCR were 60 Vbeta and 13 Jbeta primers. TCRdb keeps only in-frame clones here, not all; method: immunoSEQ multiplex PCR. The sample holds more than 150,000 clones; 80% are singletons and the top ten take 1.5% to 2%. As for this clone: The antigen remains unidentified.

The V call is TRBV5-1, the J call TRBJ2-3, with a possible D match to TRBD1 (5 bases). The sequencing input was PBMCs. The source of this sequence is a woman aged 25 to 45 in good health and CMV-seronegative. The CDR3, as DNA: TGCGCCAGCAGCTTGGCAGGGACAGATACGCAGTATTTT. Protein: CASSLAGTDTQYF.